These 3 T cell receptor beta chains were all obtained from the same sample, sequenced in a study of T cell responses to AZD1222 COVID-19 vaccine. The protocol was immunoSEQ multiplex PCR, while the TCRdb copy is restricted to in-frame clones and leaves out a portion. This sample has 65,000 to 100,000 clones, with less than 95% found just once. Sample: peripheral blood, taken 28 days after the second AZD1222 dose. The receptors come from an adult who received the AZD1222 COVID-19 vaccine.

This sequence joins TRBV28 and TRBJ1-5, with 11 bases fitting TRBD1. After removal of 6 bases from V and 10 bases from J, the junction contained 11 bases not matched to a gene. From germline, CDR1 is MDHEN and CDR2 SYDVKM. CDR3 length: 15 residues. CDR3 DNA sequence: TGTGCCAGCAGGCCTGGACAGGGGGCGTGGAGTCCCCAGCATTTT. Protein: CASRPGQGAWSPQHF.

The V and J genes are TRBV18 and TRBJ1-2, with D possibly TRBD1 on 5 matching bases. The CDR3 runs to 14 residues. Trimming took 0 bases from V and 3 from J, leaving 8 bases between them. CDR1 and CDR2 from the germline V gene are KGHSH and LQKENI. CDR3 nucleotides: TGTGCCAGCTCACCACCGGGACGGGACTATGGCTACACCTTC. It is translated as CASSPPGRDYGYTF.

Regarding this clone: The DNA is left out, because the CDR3 cannot be placed on it with certainty; the CDR3 is given as TCRdb lists it. The V gene is TRBV19, the J gene TRBJ1-5. Germline V gene sequence: CDR1 LNHDA, CDR2 SQIVND (reference sequence). The CDR3 length is 15 residues, termini included. This CDR3 is CASSIFGEGDQPQHF.